A selection of T cell receptor beta chains follows, all from one sample in a study of Graves' ophthalmopathy and Graves' hyperthyroidism. TCRdb passed the multiplex PCR reads through MiXCR, listing each CDR3 protein once. The table has 230,000 or so distinct CDR3 sequences, around 42% seen once. The sequenced sample consisted of peripheral blood. The receptor source for this set is an adult man with Graves' ophthalmopathy. The CDR3 runs from the conserved cysteine through the conserved F or W. Size tells how often a clone was seen (once, few, many) or the class of an expanded clone, and some rows leave it out.

size: NA
V: TRBV11-2
CDR3: CASGLNQETQYF

size: few
V: TRBV20-1
CDR3: CSARNPPPGPYGYTF

size: once
V: TRBV7-2
CDR3: CASSSTRQGARTEAFF

size: many
V: TRBV25-1
CDR3: CASMKNTEAFF

size: few
V: TRBV7-9
CDR3: CASSLGRGRGNTIYF

size: NA
V: TRBV9
CDR3: CASSPSTLYGYTF

size: NA
V: TRBV9
CDR3: CASSPPRRETEAFF

size: few
V: TRBV20-1
CDR3: CSALGEGRYSYEQYF

size: NA
V: TRBV7-8
CDR3: CASSLEAALPSPYF

size: NA
V: TRBV20-1
CDR3: CSAREVASTYGYTF

size: few
V: TRBV20-1
CDR3: CSALRGQVKGETQYF

size: NA
V: TRBV2
CDR3: CASSGTGGQNYGYTF

size: few
V: TRBV19
CDR3: CASSPDTEAFF

size: NA
V: TRBV4-1
CDR3: CASSQEWGKETQYF

size: NA
V: TRBV19
CDR3: CASSLREFTEAFF

size: NA
V: TRBV13
CDR3: CASSLEGGETGGYTF

size: few
V: TRBV25-1
CDR3: CASSEGGQGATFSNQPQHF

size: few
V: TRBV5-1
CDR3: CASTLSGYEQYF

size: few
V: TRBV7-9
CDR3: CASSLGFQGATNEKLFF

size: NA
V: TRBV5-1
CDR3: CASSVGQGVSYEQYF

size: NA
V: TRBV7-9
CDR3: CASSSQGLYTEAFF

size: few
V: TRBV3-1
CDR3: CASSQGGAVYEQYF

size: NA
V: TRBV6-2/TRBV6-3
CDR3: CASSYSSVQGVYEQYF

size: few
V: TRBV20-1
CDR3: CSARRMSEAFF

size: NA
V: TRBV7-8
CDR3: CASSASRTGGSGYTF

size: NA
V: TRBV9
CDR3: CASSRAGQQIETQYF

size: NA
V: TRBV7-2
CDR3: CASSLGGMPQHF

size: many
V: TRBV29-1
CDR3: CSAERVSNRETQYF

size: many
V: TRBV7-2
CDR3: CASNVYRDYGYGYTF

size: NA
V: TRBV19
CDR3: CASSGVRTSNQKTQYF

size: NA
V: TRBV2
CDR3: CASSPPGEGRNYGYTF

size: few
V: TRBV7-3
CDR3: CASSSYQNTEAFF

size: NA
V: TRBV25-1
CDR3: CASKDTANTGELFF

size: NA
V: TRBV25-1
CDR3: CASRKGVYQPQHF

size: NA
V: TRBV20-1
CDR3: CSARDREHTGELFF

size: NA
V: TRBV27
CDR3: CASSRAGRNTGANVLTF

size: NA
V: TRBV5-6
CDR3: CASSLGWGSEQYF

size: NA
V: TRBV15
CDR3: CATSLGRQDYGYTF

size: NA
V: TRBV19
CDR3: CASSWGQAYEQYF

size: NA
V: TRBV2
CDR3: CASSETQAYSNQPQHF

size: NA
V: TRBV9
CDR3: CASSADGRSSGNTIYF

size: NA
V: TRBV12-3/TRBV12-4
CDR3: CASRTGPSSGNTIYF

size: few
V: TRBV12-3/TRBV12-4
CDR3: CASSLSGGYTF

size: once
V: TRBV6-5
CDR3: CASSAGLNTGELFF